One and the same sample provided the 30 T cell receptor beta chains below, sequenced in a study of cytomegalovirus exposure and HLA in healthy donors. This PCR relied on a set of 60 Vbeta primers and 13 Jbeta primers. Some clones are missing from TCRdb's copy, which holds only in-frame ones; the method was immunoSEQ multiplex PCR. The sample table includes 150,000 or so clones. Input material: PBMCs. All receptors come from a woman aged 50 to 60 in good health and CMV-seronegative.

The CDR3 reads CASSIGRASGNTIYF. Here the CDR3 DNA reads TGTGCCAGTAGTATCGGCAGGGCCTCTGGAAACACCATATATTTT. This chain links TRBV19 with TRBJ1-3, with D possibly being TRBD1 (5 bases). In germline, CDR1 is LNHDA, CDR2 SQIVND (reference sequence). The germline V and J ends were trimmed by 3 bases and 0 bases, with 9 bases remaining between them. The CDR3 is made up of 15 amino acids.

V gene TRBV9 combines with J gene TRBJ2-5, with 9 bases identical to TRBD2. The length of the CDR3 is 17 residues. Germline CDR1 SGDLS, CDR2 YYNGEE. V was clipped by 0 bases and J by 4 bases; unmatched bases: 10. In nucleotides, the CDR3 is TGTGCCAGCAGCGTAGAGGGGTCTAGCGGGATAGCAGAGACCCAGTACTTC. As protein: CASSVEGSSGIAETQYF.

V usage is TRBV7-2 and J usage is TRBJ2-6; TRBD1 matches 8 bases. The V and J ends lost 4 bases and 3 bases, in that order; junction bases with no gene match: 5. Germline loops: CDR1 SGHTA, CDR2 FQGNSA. This CDR3 spans 16 amino acids. In DNA form, the CDR3 reads TGTGCCAGCAGCTCCCGGACAGGGTATGGGGCCAACGTCCTGACTTTC. Translated: CASSSRTGYGANVLTF.

The rearrangement links TRBV18 to TRBJ2-1; possible D gene TRBD2, 5 bases. V lost 0 bases to trimming and J lost 7 bases, with 16 bases between them. This CDR3 comprises 16 residues. The germline V gene has CDR1 KGHSH and CDR2 LQKENI. CDR3 residues: CASSPPRTGNGNEQFF. CDR3 coding DNA: TGTGCCAGCTCACCACCCAGAACCGGGAATGGAAATGAGCAGTTCTTC.

This chain connects TRBV30 to TRBJ1-1, with D perhaps matching TRBD1 (5 bases). V was cut by 5 bases and J by 11 bases, with 15 bases left in between. Per the germline V gene, CDR1 is GTSNPN and CDR2 is SVGIG (reference sequence). The CDR3 has 11 amino acids. CDR3 sequence (DNA): TGTGCCTGGGGGCAGGGAATAATGGCTTTCTTT. Translation gives CAWGQGIMAFF.

The chain joins TRBV18 to TRBJ1-2; TRBD1 aligns across 8 bases. The ends lost 5 bases at V and 4 bases at J; junction bases unmatched: 6. Germline CDR1 KGHSH, CDR2 LQKENI. The CDR3 contains 14 residues. CDR3 in amino acids: CASSDRGAVYGYTF. CDR3 sequence (DNA): TGTGCCAGCTCAGACAGGGGAGCGGTCTATGGCTACACCTTC.

CDR3 DNA sequence: TGCGCCAGCAGCCAAGGACAGGGCTCTGGGGCCAACGTCCTGACTTTC. Amino acid sequence: CASSQGQGSGANVLTF. The gene calls are TRBV4-1 and TRBJ2-6; 7 positions agree with TRBD1. The CDR3 consists of 16 residues. CDR1 and CDR2 (germline): MGHRA, YSYEKL. The V gene end was trimmed by 1 base and the J gene end by 0 bases; junction bases not matched to a gene: 0.

The chain couples TRBV6-1 to TRBJ1-2; D is unclear. There are 12 residues in the CDR3. The germline gives CDR1 MNHNS, CDR2 SASEGT. The germline V and J ends were trimmed by 0 bases and 7 bases, with 6 bases remaining between them. The CDR3 is CASSEAGSGYTF. The CDR3 DNA sequence: TGTGCCAGCAGTGAAGCGGGGAGTGGCTACACCTTC.

The V gene is TRBV5-1, the J gene TRBJ1-1, with TRBD1 as a possible D gene (5 bases). V was cut by 2 bases and J by 12 bases, with 17 bases left in between. The CDR3 has 13 residues. Germline assignment: CDR1 SGHRS and CDR2 YFSETQ. For the CDR3, the DNA is TGCGCCAGCAGCTTCGAAAGGGAGGACAAAACTTTCTTT. It codes for CASSFEREDKTFF.

V gene TRBV4-2 combines with J gene TRBJ2-1, with a possible D match to TRBD1 (6 bases). This CDR3 region has 14 residues. Trimming took 0 bases from V and 10 from J, leaving 13 bases between them. From germline, CDR1 is LGHNA and CDR2 YNFKEQ. The CDR3 DNA sequence: TGTGCCAGCAGCCAAGAAAAGGGGGAGAGAGAGCAGTTCTTC. Residues: CASSQEKGEREQFF.

The V call is TRBV4-1, the J call TRBJ1-2; perhaps TRBD1 as D (6 bases). Trimming left V 0 bases short and J 8 bases short, with 13 bases between. CDR3 length equals 14 residues. CDR1 is MGHRA, CDR2 YSYEKL, per germline. The CDR3 loop reads CASSQDAGARGYTF. DNA for the CDR3: TGCGCCAGCAGCCAAGACGCAGGGGCGAGGGGCTACACCTTC.

The genes are TRBV5-5 and TRBJ2-2; TRBD1 matches at 7 bases. The V gene's germline CDR1 is SGHKS and CDR2 YYEKEE (reference sequence). The V gene end was trimmed by 0 bases and the J gene end by 1 base; junction bases not matched to a gene: 12. This CDR3 has 19 residues. CDR3 sequence: CASSLVPGGWEGNTGELFF. The CDR3 DNA follows: TGTGCCAGCAGCTTGGTTCCAGGGGGATGGGAAGGGAACACCGGGGAGCTGTTTTTT.

This chain connects TRBV15 to TRBJ1-2, with 7 positions matching TRBD1. The junction had 14 bases not matched to a gene; V was cut back by 8 bases and J by 5 bases. Germline loops: CDR1 LNHNV, CDR2 YYDKDF (reference sequence). The CDR3 loop spans 15 amino acids. The CDR3 protein is CATRARTGQEYGYTF. Written as DNA, the CDR3 is TGTGCCACCCGGGCCAGGACAGGACAGGAGTATGGCTACACCTTC.

The V gene is TRBV5-4, the J gene TRBJ2-5; the match to TRBD2 covers 8 bases. Germline trimming cut 4 bases from V and 4 bases from J; bases unmatched to any gene: 9. Germline V gene data show CDR1 as SGHNT and CDR2 as YYREEE (reference sequence). The CDR3 is made up of 15 amino acids. The CDR3 bases are TGTGCCAGCAGCCCCCCGGGACTAGTAGGAGAGACCCAGTACTTC. Protein sequence: CASSPPGLVGETQYF. Variable domain in full (rest from reference TRBV5-4 and TRBJ2-5): ETGVTQSPTHLIKTRGQQVTLRCSSQSGHNTVSWYQQALGQGPQFIFQYYREEENGRGNFPPRFSGLQFPNYSSELNVNALELDDSALYLCASSPPGLVGETQYFGPGTRLLVL.

Comment on this clone: Other DNA sequences of this sample code for an identical CDR3. The chain has TRBV6-1 and TRBJ1-5, with D tentatively TRBD1 (6 bases). The length of the CDR3 is 15 residues. With 3 bases removed from V and 3 bases from J, the gap between germline ends came to 12 bases. Germline CDR1 is MNHNS and CDR2 is SASEGT. This CDR3 is CASSEETGTNQPQHF. CDR3 DNA: TGTGCCAGCAGTGAGGAGACAGGAACCAATCAGCCCCAGCATTTT.

This chain uses TRBV6-1 with TRBJ2-3, with TRBD2 matching over 7 bases. The germline V gene encodes CDR1 MNHNS and CDR2 SASEGT. This CDR3 has 14 residues. Trimming removed 6 bases from V and 4 bases from J; junction bases left unmatched: 7. CDR3 in DNA: TGTGCCAGCAGAGGGAGGGCAGGAGCAGATACGCAGTATTTT. As protein: CASRGRAGADTQYF.

The genes are TRBV28 and TRBJ1-2; weak D call: TRBD1 (5 bases). With 2 bases removed from V and 2 bases from J, the gap between germline ends came to 9 bases. Germline CDR1 is MDHEN and CDR2 is SYDVKM. The CDR3 has 14 residues. CDR3 sequence reads: CASSLGHGNYGYTF. CDR3 nucleotides: TGTGCCAGCAGTTTAGGACATGGGAACTATGGCTACACCTTC.

This sequence joins TRBV6-1 and TRBJ2-7; D is uncertain. Trimming shortened V by 6 bases and J by 4 bases, and 7 bases separated the two germline ends. The CDR3 consists of 11 residues. The germline V gene encodes CDR1 MNHNS and CDR2 SASEGT. CDR3 nucleotides: TGTGCCAGCAGCCCACTATACGAGCAGTACTTC. It is translated as CASSPLYEQYF.

The chain joins TRBV13 to TRBJ1-1; D call uncertain. The germline V gene encodes CDR1 PRHDT and CDR2 FYEKMQ (reference sequence). Trimming removed 1 base at V and 10 bases at J, with 4 bases between. The CDR3 is 10 amino acids. CDR3 amino acids: CASSLDRAFF. CDR3 in DNA: TGTGCCAGCAGCTTAGATCGAGCTTTCTTT. Using reference TRBV13 and TRBJ1-1 for the parts outside the CDR3, the full variable domain is AAGVIQSPRHLIKEKRETATLKCYPIPRHDTVYWYQQGPGQDPQFLISFYEKMQSDKGSIPDRFSAQQFSDYHSELNMSSLELGDSALYFCASSLDRAFFGQGTRLTVV.

V is TRBV5-3 and J is TRBJ2-7; 8 bases agree with TRBD1. TRBV5-3 is reported as an ORF; its role is uncertain. V lost 5 bases to trimming and J lost 3 bases; unmatched junction nucleotides: 10. The CDR3 loop spans 15 amino acids. This CDR3 reads CARRSGQARNYEQYF. The CDR3 nucleotides are TGTGCCAGAAGATCGGGACAGGCCCGGAACTACGAGCAGTACTTC.

This rearrangement joins TRBV6-1 to TRBJ2-7; TRBD2 matches 13 bases. Germline-derived CDR1 and CDR2 are MNHNS and SASEGT. The CDR3 covers 15 residues. The trim removed 0 bases at V and 4 bases at J, leaving 0 bases unmatched. DNA of the CDR3: TGTGCCAGCAGTGAAGCGACTAGCGGGGGGTACGAGCAGTACTTC. This translates into CASSEATSGGYEQYF.

The chain uses TRBV10-1 and TRBJ2-7, with 7 bases aligning to TRBD1. Germline V gene lookup returns CDR1 WNHNN and CDR2 SYGVQD (reference sequence). The junction had 12 bases not matched to a gene; V was cut back by 11 bases and J by 2 bases. The CDR3 is 14 amino acids. DNA of the CDR3: TGCGCCGTTCTGACAGGGCCCCTTCCCTACGAGCAGTACTTC. Amino acid sequence: CAVLTGPLPYEQYF.

This chain's CDR3 is CTIPDWLRGGYPYEQYF. The CDR3 DNA is TGCACCATCCCGGATTGGCTGCGGGGGGGTTATCCCTACGAGCAGTACTTC. The rearrangement links TRBV1 to TRBJ2-7; TRBD2 is the table's D call, not checked against the DNA. TRBV1 is classified as a pseudogene. The CDR3 is 17 residues long.

CDR3 sequence: CASSQVTGGPGELFF. The CDR3, as DNA: TGTGCCAGCAGCCAAGTTACAGGGGGCCCCGGGGAGCTGTTTTTT. The chain links TRBV4-2 to TRBJ2-2; 9 positions agree with TRBD1. The CDR3 has 15 amino acids. CDR1 and CDR2 (germline): LGHNA, YNFKEQ. The V gene end was trimmed by 1 base and the J gene end by 6 bases; junction bases not matched to a gene: 3.

Details on this clone: The identical CDR3 is also encoded by other nucleotide sequences in the sample. The chain is built from TRBV5-1 and TRBJ2-7; TRBD2 might be the D (6 bases). The V gene's germline CDR1 is SGHRS and CDR2 YFSETQ. V lost 0 bases to trimming and J lost 2 bases, with 9 bases between them. This CDR3 is built from 14 residues. This CDR3 reads CASSLAGGAYEQYF. CDR3 DNA: TGCGCCAGCAGCTTGGCCGGCGGGGCCTACGAGCAGTACTTC.

This chain joins TRBV5-1 and TRBJ2-7, with TRBD2 identical over 8 bases. V lost 0 bases and J lost 2; bases outside the gene matches: 4. The CDR3 has 15 amino acids. The germline V gene has CDR1 SGHRS and CDR2 YFSETQ. Here the CDR3 reads CASSLVVAGTYEQYF. CDR3 in DNA: TGCGCCAGCAGCTTGGTGGTAGCGGGAACCTACGAGCAGTACTTC.

The chain links TRBV5-1 to TRBJ2-5, with 7 bases identical to TRBD1. The CDR3 loop spans 18 amino acids. J gave up 1 base and V 5 bases, and 17 bases lay outside the gene matches. The germline CDR1 and CDR2 sequences are SGHRS and YFSETQ. The CDR3 loop is CASSSLYDRVGSQETQYF. DNA of the CDR3: TGCGCCAGCAGTTCGTTATATGACAGGGTGGGGTCCCAAGAGACCCAGTACTTC.

V and J are TRBV14 and TRBJ2-4, with 7 bases matching TRBD1. Germline CDR1 SGHDN, CDR2 FVKESK. Trimming took 1 base from V and 9 from J; bases not matched to a gene: 12. There are 16 residues in the CDR3. CDR3 sequence reads: CASSQALLGGASIQYF. CDR3 DNA: TGTGCCAGCAGCCAAGCATTGTTAGGGGGCGCAAGCATTCAGTACTTC. The whole variable domain, filled in from reference TRBV14 and TRBJ2-4, reads EAGVTQFPSHSVIEKGQTVTLRCDPISGHDNLYWYRRVMGKEIKFLLHFVKESKQDESGMPNNRFLAERTGGTYSTLKVQPAELEDSGVYFCASSQALLGGASIQYFGAGTRLSVL.

The J gene is TRBJ2-5, the V gene TRBV6-6; maybe TRBD2 (6 bases). V was shortened by 3 bases and J by 7 bases, with 15 bases between the two germline ends. CDR3 length equals 14 residues. Per the germline V gene, CDR1 is MNHNY and CDR2 is SVGAGI (reference sequence). CDR3 region: CASSYPAPGGTQYF. CDR3 bases: TGTGCCAGCAGTTATCCCGCACCCGGGGGGACCCAGTACTTC.

This chain uses TRBV6-5 with TRBJ1-1, with 8 nucleotides matching TRBD1. The J segment lost 7 bases and the V segment lost 2 bases, leaving 3 bases of the junction unmatched. Germline CDR1 MNHEY, CDR2 SVGAGI. This CDR3 comprises 13 residues. The CDR3 is CASSYRTGNEAFF. The CDR3 DNA sequence: TGTGCCAGCAGTTACCGGACAGGGAATGAAGCTTTCTTT.